Presented here are 15 T cell receptor beta chains from one specimen sequenced in a study of control samples from healthy donors and cancer patients. The method was immunoSEQ multiplex PCR; TCRdb's version includes in-frame clones alone and lacks a portion of them. The table records about 130,000 clones, almost 95% of them present only once. Sample: PBMCs. These receptors were collected from a man older than 75 with head and neck cancer.

The rearrangement uses TRBV30 and TRBJ1-4; no clear D gene. The CDR3 is made up of 11 amino acids. Trimming cost V 1 base and J 8 bases, with 5 bases left between them. Germline lookup yields CDR1 GTSNPN and CDR2 SVGIG (reference sequence). The CDR3: CAWSGREKLFF. The CDR3 coding sequence is TGTGCCTGGAGTGGAAGGGAAAAACTGTTTTTT.

The chain carries TRBV5-1 and TRBJ2-2; TRBD1 matches at 11 bases. V trimming: 4 bases; J trimming: 7 bases; junction bases outside the gene matches: 6. Germline loops: CDR1 SGHRS, CDR2 YFSETQ. CDR3 length: 15 residues. The CDR3 DNA follows: TGCGCCAGCAGCACAAGGACAGGGGGCGACGGGGAGCTGTTTTTT. As protein: CASSTRTGGDGELFF.

This clone appeared once. V usage is TRBV9 and J usage is TRBJ1-6, with TRBD1 as a possible D gene (5 bases). Deletions cut 4 bases from V and 7 bases from J, with 12 bases between. This CDR3 has 14 residues. Germline V gives CDR1 SGDLS, CDR2 YYNGEE. The CDR3 spells CASSPGAGNSPLHF. As DNA, the CDR3 is TGTGCCAGCAGCCCCGGGGCGGGCAATTCACCCCTCCACTTT.

As to this clone: The same CDR3 arises from other DNA sequences in this sample as well. The J gene is TRBJ1-6, the V gene TRBV6-5; 8 nucleotides agree with TRBD1. Germline CDR1 is MNHEY and CDR2 is SVGAGI. The CDR3 is 14 amino acids. Trimming at V came to 2 bases and at J to 10 bases, leaving 4 bases not matched to a gene. The CDR3 DNA is TGTGCCAGCAGTTACAACAGGGGGGAATCACCCCTCCACTTT. It encodes CASSYNRGESPLHF.

V usage is TRBV19 and J usage is TRBJ2-2; TRBD2 is a possible D gene (6 bases). V lost 5 bases, J lost 2 bases, and 15 bases lay in between. Germline V gives CDR1 LNHDA, CDR2 SQIVND (reference sequence). The CDR3 runs 16 residues. In DNA, the CDR3 is TGTGCCAGTAGTCTGGATGCGGGACCTAACACCGGGGAGCTGTTTTTT. It codes for CASSLDAGPNTGELFF.

This clone was observed a handful of times. V and J are TRBV6-5 and TRBJ2-5; 9 positions agree with TRBD1. Germline lookup yields CDR1 MNHEY and CDR2 SVGAGI. The V segment lost 6 bases and the J segment 5 bases; nucleotides outside the gene matches: 4. This CDR3 has 13 residues. In DNA, the CDR3 is TGTGCCAGCAGAAGACAGGGGGACGAGACCCAGTACTTC. Translation: CASRRQGDETQYF.

V is TRBV2 and J is TRBJ2-7; the match to TRBD1 covers 7 bases. The CDR3 is made up of 13 amino acids. The germline CDR1 and CDR2 sequences are SNHLY and FYNNEI. J lost 2 bases, V lost 4 bases, and 2 bases had no gene match. The CDR3 DNA follows: TGTGCCAGCAGTGTAGGGGGCCCCTACGAGCAGTACTTC. It is translated as CASSVGGPYEQYF.

The rearrangement joins TRBV30 to TRBJ2-1, with 7 bases identical to TRBD2. The CDR3 extends over 15 amino acids. Germline V CDR1 and CDR2: GTSNPN, SVGIG (reference sequence). The junction had 12 bases not matched to a gene; V was cut back by 0 bases and J by 10 bases. The CDR3 region has the DNA TGTGCCTGGAGTGTCAGCGGGATAGCCCACGGGGAGCAGTTCTTC. Encoded protein: CAWSVSGIAHGEQFF.

The rearrangement joins TRBV10-3 to TRBJ1-6, with 7 bases lining up with TRBD1. The germline gives CDR1 ENHRY, CDR2 SYGVKD. With V trimmed by 0 bases and J by 9 bases, 14 bases remained unmatched. There are 18 residues in the CDR3. The CDR3 is CAISESSRAGGSGSPLHF. The CDR3 region has the DNA TGTGCCATCAGTGAGTCATCTAGGGCAGGGGGTTCTGGTTCACCCCTCCACTTT.

The chain couples TRBV15 to TRBJ1-2; D remains unclear. The CDR3 consists of 12 residues. V shed 6 bases and J shed 4 bases, with 9 bases lying between them. The germline gives CDR1 LNHNV, CDR2 YYDKDF (reference sequence). CDR3 in amino acids: CATRTPGYGYTF. Written as DNA, the CDR3 is TGTGCCACCAGGACCCCCGGCTATGGCTACACCTTC. Full variable domain (outside the CDR3, taken from reference TRBV15 and TRBJ1-2): DAMVIQNPRYQVTQFGKPVTLSCSQTLNHNVMYWYQQKSSQAPKLLFHYYDKDFNNEADTPDNFQSRRPNTSFCFLDIRSPGLGDTAMYLCATRTPGYGYTFGSGTRLTVV.

This sequence joins TRBV2 and TRBJ2-1; D might be TRBD1 (6 bases). V shed 4 bases and J shed 9 bases, with 13 bases lying between them. The CDR3 length is 13 residues. Germline V gene lookup returns CDR1 SNHLY and CDR2 FYNNEI. The CDR3 protein is CASSVQGESEQFF. The CDR3 DNA reads as TGTGCCAGCAGTGTACAGGGAGAGAGTGAGCAGTTCTTC.

This clone was detected only once. V and J are TRBV5-8 and TRBJ1-3; possibly TRBD1 for D (5 bases). The CDR3 runs 16 residues. V lost 0 bases and J 1 base, leaving 11 bases between the germline ends. Germline assignment: CDR1 SGHTS and CDR2 YDEGEE. For the CDR3, the DNA is TGTGCCAGCAGCTTGGACAGGTCCAGGTCTGGAAACACCATATATTTT. It codes for CASSLDRSRSGNTIYF. The whole variable domain, remainder taken from reference TRBV5-8 and TRBJ1-3, is EAGVTQSPTHLIKTRGQQATLRCSPISGHTSVYWYQQALGLGLQFLLWYDEGEERNRGNFPPRFSGRQFPNYSSELNVNALELEDSALYLCASSLDRSRSGNTIYFGEGSWLTVV.

V gene TRBV9 combines with J gene TRBJ1-3; maybe TRBD1 (5 bases). V lost 4 bases and J 0 bases, leaving 17 bases between the germline ends. Per the germline V gene, CDR1 is SGDLS and CDR2 is YYNGEE. This CDR3 region has 17 residues. CDR3 nucleotides: TGTGCCAGCAGCCCTATACCCTACAGGAACTCTGGAAACACCATATATTTT. It is translated as CASSPIPYRNSGNTIYF.

J is TRBJ1-2 and V is TRBV11-2; weak D call: TRBD1 (5 bases). The V gene lost 5 bases and the J gene lost 7 bases, with 14 bases spanning the gap. There are 13 residues in the CDR3. The germline V gene encodes CDR1 SGHAT and CDR2 FQNNGV. CDR3 sequence (DNA): TGTGCCAGCAGCCAGGGACGTTCACTTGGCTACACCTTC. The encoded protein is CASSQGRSLGYTF.

This rearrangement joins TRBV2 to TRBJ1-4; D gene unclear. This CDR3 comprises 13 residues. The germline V gene has CDR1 SNHLY and CDR2 FYNNEI. V lost 6 bases and J lost 8, with 13 bases in between. CDR3 loop: CASRRASDEKLFF. The CDR3 DNA reads as TGTGCCAGCAGACGCGCCTCAGACGAAAAACTGTTTTTT.